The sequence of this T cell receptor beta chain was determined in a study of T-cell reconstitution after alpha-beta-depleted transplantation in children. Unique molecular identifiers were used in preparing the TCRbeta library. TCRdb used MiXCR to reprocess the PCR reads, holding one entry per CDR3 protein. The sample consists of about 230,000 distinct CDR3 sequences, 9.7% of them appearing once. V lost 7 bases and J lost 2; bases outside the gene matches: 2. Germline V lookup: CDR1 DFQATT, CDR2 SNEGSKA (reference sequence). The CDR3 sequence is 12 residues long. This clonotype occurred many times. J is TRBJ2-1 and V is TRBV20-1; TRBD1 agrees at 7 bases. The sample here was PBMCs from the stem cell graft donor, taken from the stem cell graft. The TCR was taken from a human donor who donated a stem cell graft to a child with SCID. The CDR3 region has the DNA TGCAGTGGACAGGGAGCCTACAATGAGCAGTTCTTC. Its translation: CSGQGAYNEQFF.